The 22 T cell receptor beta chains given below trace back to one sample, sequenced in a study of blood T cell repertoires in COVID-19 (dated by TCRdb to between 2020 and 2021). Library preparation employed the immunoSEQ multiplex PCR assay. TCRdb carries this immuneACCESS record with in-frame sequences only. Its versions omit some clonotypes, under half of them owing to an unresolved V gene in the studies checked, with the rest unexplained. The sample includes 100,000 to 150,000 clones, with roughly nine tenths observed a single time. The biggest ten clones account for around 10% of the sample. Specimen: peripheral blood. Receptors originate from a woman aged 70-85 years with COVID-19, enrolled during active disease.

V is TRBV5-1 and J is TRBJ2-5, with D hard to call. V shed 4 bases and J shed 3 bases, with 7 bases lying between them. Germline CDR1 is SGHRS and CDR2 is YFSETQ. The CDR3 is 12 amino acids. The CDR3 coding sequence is TGCGCCAGCAGCCTCCCCGAAGAGACCCAGTACTTC. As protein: CASSLPEETQYF.

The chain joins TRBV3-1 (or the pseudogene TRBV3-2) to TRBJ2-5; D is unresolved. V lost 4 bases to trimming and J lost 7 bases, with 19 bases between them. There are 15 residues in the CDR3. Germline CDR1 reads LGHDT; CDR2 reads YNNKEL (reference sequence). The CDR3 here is CASSPRGSRVGTQYF. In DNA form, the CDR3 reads TGTGCCAGCAGCCCGCGAGGCTCTCGGGTGGGGACCCAGTACTTC.

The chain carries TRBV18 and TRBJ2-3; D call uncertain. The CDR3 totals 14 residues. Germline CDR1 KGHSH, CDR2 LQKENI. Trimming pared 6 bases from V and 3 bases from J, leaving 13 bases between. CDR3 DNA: TGTGCCAGCTCGCGTCCTGAACTAACAGATACGCAGTATTTT. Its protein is CASSRPELTDTQYF.

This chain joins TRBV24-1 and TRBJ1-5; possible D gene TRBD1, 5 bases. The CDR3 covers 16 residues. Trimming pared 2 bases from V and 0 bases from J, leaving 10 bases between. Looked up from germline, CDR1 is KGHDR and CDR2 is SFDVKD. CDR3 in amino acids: CATSDSLGVSNQPQHF. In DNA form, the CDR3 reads TGTGCCACCAGTGATTCGTTAGGGGTTAGCAATCAGCCCCAGCATTTT.

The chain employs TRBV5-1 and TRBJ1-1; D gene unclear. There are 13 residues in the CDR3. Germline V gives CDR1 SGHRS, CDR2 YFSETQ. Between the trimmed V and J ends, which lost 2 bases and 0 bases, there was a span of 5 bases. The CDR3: CASSFLMNTEAFF. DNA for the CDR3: TGCGCCAGCAGCTTCTTAATGAACACTGAAGCTTTCTTT. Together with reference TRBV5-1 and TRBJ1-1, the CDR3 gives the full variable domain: KAGVTQTPRYLIKTRGQQVTLSCSPISGHRSVSWYQQTPGQGLQFLFEYFSETQRNKGNFPGRFSGRQFSNSRSEMNVSTLELGDSALYLCASSFLMNTEAFFGQGTRLTVV.

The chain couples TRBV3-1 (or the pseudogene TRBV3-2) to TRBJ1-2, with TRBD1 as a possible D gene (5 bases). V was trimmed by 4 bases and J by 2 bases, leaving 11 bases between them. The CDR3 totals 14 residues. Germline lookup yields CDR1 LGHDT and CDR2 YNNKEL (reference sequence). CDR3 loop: CASSRGQNNYGYTF. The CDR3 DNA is TGTGCCAGCAGCCGCGGACAAAACAACTATGGCTACACCTTC.

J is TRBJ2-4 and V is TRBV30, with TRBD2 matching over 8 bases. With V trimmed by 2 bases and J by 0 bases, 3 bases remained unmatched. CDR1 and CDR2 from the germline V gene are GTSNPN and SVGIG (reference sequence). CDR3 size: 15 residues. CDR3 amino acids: CAWSLTSVAKNIQYF. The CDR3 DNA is TGTGCCTGGAGTCTGACTAGCGTAGCCAAAAACATTCAGTACTTC. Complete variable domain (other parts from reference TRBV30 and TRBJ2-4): SQTIHQWPATLVQPVGSPLSLECTVEGTSNPNLYWYRQAAGRGLQLLFYSVGIGQISSEVPQNLSASRPQDRQFILSSKKLLLSDSGFYLCAWSLTSVAKNIQYFGAGTRLSVL.

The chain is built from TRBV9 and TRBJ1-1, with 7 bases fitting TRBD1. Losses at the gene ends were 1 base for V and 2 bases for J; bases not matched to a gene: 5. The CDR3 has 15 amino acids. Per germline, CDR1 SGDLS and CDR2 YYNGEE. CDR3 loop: CASSVRDRPNTEAFF. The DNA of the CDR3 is TGTGCCAGCAGCGTACGGGACAGACCTAACACTGAAGCTTTCTTT.

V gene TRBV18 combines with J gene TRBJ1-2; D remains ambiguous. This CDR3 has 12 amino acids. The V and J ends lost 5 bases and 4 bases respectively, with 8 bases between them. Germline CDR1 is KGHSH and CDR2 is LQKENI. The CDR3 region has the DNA TGTGCCAGCTCAGGGGAGGCCTATGGCTACACCTTC. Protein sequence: CASSGEAYGYTF.

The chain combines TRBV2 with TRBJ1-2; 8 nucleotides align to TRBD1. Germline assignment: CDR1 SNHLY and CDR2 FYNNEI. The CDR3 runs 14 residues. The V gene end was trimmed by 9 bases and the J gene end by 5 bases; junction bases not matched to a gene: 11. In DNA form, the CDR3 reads TGTGCCAGAGACCTACTGACAGGGGCATATGGCTACACCTTC. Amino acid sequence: CARDLLTGAYGYTF.

CDR3 bases: TGTGCCAGCAGCGTAGGTCCAGGGGGCAACACTGAAGCTTTCTTT. This codes for CASSVGPGGNTEAFF. The V gene is TRBV9, the J gene TRBJ1-1; TRBD1 agrees at 8 bases. This CDR3 is 15 amino acids long. Per the germline V gene, CDR1 is SGDLS and CDR2 is YYNGEE. J was trimmed by 2 bases and V by 0 bases; bases with no gene match: 3.

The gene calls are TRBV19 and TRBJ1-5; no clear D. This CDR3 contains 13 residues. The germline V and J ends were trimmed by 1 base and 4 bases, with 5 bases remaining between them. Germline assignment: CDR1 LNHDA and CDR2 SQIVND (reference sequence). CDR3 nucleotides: TGTGCCAGTAGTATAGGAGGAAATCAGCCCCAGCATTTT. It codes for CASSIGGNQPQHF.

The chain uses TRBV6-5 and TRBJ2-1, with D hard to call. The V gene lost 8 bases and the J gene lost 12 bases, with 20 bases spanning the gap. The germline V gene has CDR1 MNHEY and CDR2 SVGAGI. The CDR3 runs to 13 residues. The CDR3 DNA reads TGTGCCAGCCGGTCTCACACAGACGGTTCGCAGTTCTTC. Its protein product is CASRSHTDGSQFF.

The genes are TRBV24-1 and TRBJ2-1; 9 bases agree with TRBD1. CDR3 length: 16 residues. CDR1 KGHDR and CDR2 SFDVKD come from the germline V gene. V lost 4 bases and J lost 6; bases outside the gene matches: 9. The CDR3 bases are TGTGCCACCAGTGACCTCGGACAGGGGCGTGTCAATGAGCAGTTCTTC. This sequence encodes CATSDLGQGRVNEQFF.

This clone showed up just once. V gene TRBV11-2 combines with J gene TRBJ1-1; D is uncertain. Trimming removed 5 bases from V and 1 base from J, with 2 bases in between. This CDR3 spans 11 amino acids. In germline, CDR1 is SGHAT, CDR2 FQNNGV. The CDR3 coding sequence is TGTGCCAGCAGCCGGAACACTGAAGCTTTCTTT. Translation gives CASSRNTEAFF.

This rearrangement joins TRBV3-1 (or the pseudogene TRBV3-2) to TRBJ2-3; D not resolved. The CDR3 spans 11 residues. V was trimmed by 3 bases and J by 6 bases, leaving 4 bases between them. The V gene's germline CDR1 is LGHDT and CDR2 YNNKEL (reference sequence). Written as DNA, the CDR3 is TGTGCCAGCAGCCAGGCCGATACGCAGTATTTT. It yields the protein CASSQADTQYF.

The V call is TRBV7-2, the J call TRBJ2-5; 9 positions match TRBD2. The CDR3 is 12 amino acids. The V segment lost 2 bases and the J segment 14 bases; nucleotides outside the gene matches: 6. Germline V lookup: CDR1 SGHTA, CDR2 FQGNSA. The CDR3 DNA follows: TGTGCCAGCAGCTTACTAGCGGGGAACACATACTTC. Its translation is CASSLLAGNTYF.

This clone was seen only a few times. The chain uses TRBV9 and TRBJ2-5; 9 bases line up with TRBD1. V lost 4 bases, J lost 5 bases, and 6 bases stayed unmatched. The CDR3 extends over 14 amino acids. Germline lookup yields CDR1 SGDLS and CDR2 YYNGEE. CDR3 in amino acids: CASSRGTGRETQYF. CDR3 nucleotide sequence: TGTGCCAGCAGCCGGGGGACAGGGAGGGAGACCCAGTACTTC.

In DNA, the CDR3 is TGTGCCAGCATCGGGACAGGGTGGTACGAGCAGTACTTC. Translating gives CASIGTGWYEQYF. This chain joins TRBV6-5 and TRBJ2-7, with 9 bases matching TRBD1. The germline CDR1 and CDR2 sequences are MNHEY and SVGAGI. The CDR3 extends over 13 amino acids. V gave up 7 bases and J gave up 4 bases; unmatched junction bases: 5.

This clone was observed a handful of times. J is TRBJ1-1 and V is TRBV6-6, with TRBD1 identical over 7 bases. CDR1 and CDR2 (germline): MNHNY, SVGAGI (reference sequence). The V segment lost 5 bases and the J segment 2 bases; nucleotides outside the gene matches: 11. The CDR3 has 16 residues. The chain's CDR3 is CASSQWGQTGNTEAFF. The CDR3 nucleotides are TGTGCCAGCAGTCAATGGGGACAGACTGGTAACACTGAAGCTTTCTTT.

CDR3 bases: TGTGCCAGCGGGAGGCCTAATGAAAAACTGTTTTTT. Residues: CASGRPNEKLFF. The chain recombines TRBV14 with TRBJ1-4; D is unresolved. CDR1 and CDR2 from the germline V gene are SGHDN and FVKESK. V was pared by 8 bases and J by 3 bases, with 7 bases between. The CDR3 contains 12 residues.

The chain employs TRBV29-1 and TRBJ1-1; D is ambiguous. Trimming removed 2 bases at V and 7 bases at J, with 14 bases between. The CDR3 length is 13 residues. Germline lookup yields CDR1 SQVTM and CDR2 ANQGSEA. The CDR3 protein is CSVEPPGGGEAFF. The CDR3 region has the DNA TGCAGCGTTGAACCTCCGGGTGGTGGTGAAGCTTTCTTT.